A single TCR beta chain is shown here with its context. Its antigen is undetermined. Analyses pooled second doses at about 4 or about 12 weeks. TCRdb keeps only in-frame clones here, not all; method: immunoSEQ multiplex PCR. The sample carries about 120,000 clones, roughly 86% recorded once. Germline V gene lookup returns CDR1 LNHNV and CDR2 YYDKDF (reference sequence). CDR3 length: 13 amino acids. V trimming: 4 bases; J trimming: 5 bases; junction bases outside the gene matches: 3. The data were obtained in a study of T cell responses to AZD1222 COVID-19 vaccine. Study-wide results and limits: The breadth and depth of Spike-specific TCRs increased once two AZD1222 doses had been given. Donor demographics were predominantly white British with a female majority; clonal diversity may be underestimated. Baseline serostatus was positive in only six AZD1222 recipients.

The sequence came from an adult who received the AZD1222 COVID-19 vaccine. The sequences come from peripheral blood, collected 28 days after the second AZD1222 dose. This rearrangement joins TRBV15 to TRBJ1-1; 8 bases match TRBD1. CDR3 sequence (DNA): TGTGCCACCAGCATAGGACAGGGAACTGAAGCTTTCTTT. Translated, it gives CATSIGQGTEAFF.